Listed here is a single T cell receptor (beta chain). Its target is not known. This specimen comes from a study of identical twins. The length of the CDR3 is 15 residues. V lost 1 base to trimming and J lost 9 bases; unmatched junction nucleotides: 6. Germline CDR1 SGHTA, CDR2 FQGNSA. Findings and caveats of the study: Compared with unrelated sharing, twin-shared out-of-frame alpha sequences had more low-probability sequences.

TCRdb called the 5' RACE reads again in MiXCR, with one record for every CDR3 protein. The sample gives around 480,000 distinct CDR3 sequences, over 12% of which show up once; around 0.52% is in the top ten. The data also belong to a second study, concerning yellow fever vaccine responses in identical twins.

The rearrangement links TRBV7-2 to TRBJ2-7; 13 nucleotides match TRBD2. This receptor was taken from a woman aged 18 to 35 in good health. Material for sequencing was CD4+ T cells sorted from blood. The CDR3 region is CASSLGGLAGPPQYF. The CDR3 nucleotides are TGTGCCAGCAGCTTAGGGGGACTAGCGGGGCCCCCGCAGTACTTC.